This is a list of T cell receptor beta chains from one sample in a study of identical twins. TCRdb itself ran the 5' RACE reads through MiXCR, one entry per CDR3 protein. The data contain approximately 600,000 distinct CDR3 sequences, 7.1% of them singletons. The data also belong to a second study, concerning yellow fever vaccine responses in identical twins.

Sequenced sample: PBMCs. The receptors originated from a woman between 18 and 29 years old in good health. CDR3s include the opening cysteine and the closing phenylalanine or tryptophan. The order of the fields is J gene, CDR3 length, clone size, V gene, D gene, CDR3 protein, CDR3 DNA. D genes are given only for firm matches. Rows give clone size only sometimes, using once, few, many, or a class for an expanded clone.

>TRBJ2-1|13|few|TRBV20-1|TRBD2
CSASRGDHNEQFF
TGCAGTGCTAGCCGGGGGGATCACAATGAGCAGTTCTTC
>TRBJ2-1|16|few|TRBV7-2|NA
CASSLLGGAAYNEQFF
TGTGCCAGCAGCTTACTTGGGGGGGCGGCCTACAATGAGCAGTTCTTC
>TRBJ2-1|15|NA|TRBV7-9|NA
CASSSTSWEDNEQFF
TGTGCCAGCAGCTCTACTAGCTGGGAAGACAATGAGCAGTTCTTC
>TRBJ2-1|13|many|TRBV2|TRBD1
CARQGARDNEQFF
TGTGCCAGGCAGGGGGCACGGGACAATGAGCAGTTCTTC
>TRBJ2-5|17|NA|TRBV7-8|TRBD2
CASSLGRLAGSPHPRVF
TGTGCCAGCAGCTTAGGCCGACTAGCGGGGAGCCCCCACCCAAGGGTCTTC
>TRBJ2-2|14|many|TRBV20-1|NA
CSASGGPNTGELFF
TGCAGTGCTAGCGGGGGGCCGAACACCGGGGAGCTGTTTTTT
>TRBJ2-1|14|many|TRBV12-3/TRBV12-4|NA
CASSRASQNNEQFF
TGTGCCAGCAGCCGGGCTAGCCAGAACAATGAGCAGTTCTTC
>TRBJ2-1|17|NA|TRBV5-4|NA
CASSPRRQGWDYNEQFF
TGTGCCAGCAGCCCGAGGAGGCAGGGGTGGGACTACAATGAGCAGTTCTTC
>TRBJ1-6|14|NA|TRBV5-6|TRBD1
CASSRGQGRSPLHF
TGTGCCAGCAGCCGAGGACAGGGACGATCACCCCTCCACTTT
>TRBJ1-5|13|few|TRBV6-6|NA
CASGQGPGQPQHF
TGTGCCAGCGGGCAGGGGCCAGGGCAGCCCCAGCATTTT
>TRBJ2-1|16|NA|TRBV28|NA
CASSYLLTGSYNEQFF
TGTGCCAGCAGTTACCTCTTGACAGGATCCTACAATGAGCAGTTCTTC
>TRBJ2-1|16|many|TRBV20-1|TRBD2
CSARGSSRESYNEQFF
TGCAGTGCTAGAGGGTCTTCGCGGGAGTCCTACAATGAGCAGTTCTTC
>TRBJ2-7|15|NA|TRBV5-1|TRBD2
CASSFEAGAAYEQYF
TGCGCCAGCAGCTTTGAAGCGGGAGCGGCCTACGAGCAGTACTTC
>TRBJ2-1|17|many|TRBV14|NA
CASSQDFGGRSYNEQFF
TGTGCCAGCAGCCAAGATTTTGGGGGTCGCTCCTACAATGAGCAGTTCTTC
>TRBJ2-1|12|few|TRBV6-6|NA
CASSYVANEQFF
TGTGCCAGCAGTTACGTCGCAAATGAGCAGTTCTTC
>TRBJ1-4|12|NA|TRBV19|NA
CASMGRIEKLFF
TGTGCCAGTATGGGACGGATTGAAAAACTGTTTTTT
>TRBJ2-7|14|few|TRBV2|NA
CASRGSARTYEQYF
TGTGCCAGCAGAGGGTCGGCCAGAACCTACGAGCAGTACTTC
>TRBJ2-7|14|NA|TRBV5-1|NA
CASSLQAVSYEQYF
TGCGCCAGCAGCTTGCAAGCGGTATCCTACGAGCAGTACTTC
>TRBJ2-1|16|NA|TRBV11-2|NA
CASSGEKQPPYNEQFF
TGTGCCAGCAGCGGGGAGAAGCAACCTCCCTACAATGAGCAGTTCTTC
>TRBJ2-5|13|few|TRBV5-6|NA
CASSLPTQETQYF
TGTGCCAGCAGCTTGCCTACCCAAGAGACCCAGTACTTC
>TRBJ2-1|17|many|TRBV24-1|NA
CATSDTSGWRSYNEQFF
TGTGCCACCAGTGATACGTCGGGGTGGCGCTCCTACAATGAGCAGTTCTTC
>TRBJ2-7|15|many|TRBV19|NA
CASSARDGAGHEQYF
TGTGCCAGTAGTGCAAGGGACGGAGCCGGCCACGAGCAGTACTTC
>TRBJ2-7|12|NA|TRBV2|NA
CASNRLRHEQYF
TGTGCCAGCAATAGACTTCGCCACGAGCAGTACTTC
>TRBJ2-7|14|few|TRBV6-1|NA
CASKNDVGSYEQYF
TGTGCCAGCAAAAACGATGTGGGGTCCTACGAGCAGTACTTC
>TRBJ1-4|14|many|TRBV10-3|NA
CAISVGRGNEKLFF
TGTGCCATCAGTGTGGGCCGTGGGAATGAAAAACTGTTTTTT
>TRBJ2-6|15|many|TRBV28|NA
CASKGGHSGANVLTF
TGTGCCAGCAAGGGGGGTCACTCTGGGGCCAACGTCCTGACTTTC
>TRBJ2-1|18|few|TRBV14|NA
CASSQVKRAASSYNEQFF
TGTGCCAGCAGCCAAGTTAAACGGGCGGCCAGCTCCTACAATGAGCAGTTCTTC
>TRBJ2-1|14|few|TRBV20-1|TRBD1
CSATKPNRGNEQFF
TGCAGTGCGACTAAACCCAACAGGGGCAATGAGCAGTTCTTC
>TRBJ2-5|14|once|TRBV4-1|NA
CASSGGGIQETQYF
TGCGCCAGCAGCGGCGGAGGGATTCAAGAGACCCAGTACTTC
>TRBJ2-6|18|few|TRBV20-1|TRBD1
CSATNNRGRMNGANVLTF
TGCAGTGCTACCAATAACAGGGGGCGTATGAATGGGGCCAACGTCCTGACTTTC
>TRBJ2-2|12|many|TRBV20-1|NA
CSATPGTGELFF
TGCAGTGCTACCCCGGGGACCGGGGAGCTGTTTTTT
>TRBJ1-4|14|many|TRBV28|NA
CATRWAATNEKLFF
TGTGCCACCCGATGGGCTGCAACTAATGAAAAACTGTTTTTT
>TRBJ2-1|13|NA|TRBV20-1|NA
CSARRDSYNEQFF
TGCAGTGCTCGTCGGGATTCCTACAATGAGCAGTTCTTC
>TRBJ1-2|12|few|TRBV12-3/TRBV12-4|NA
CASSADRGGYTF
TGTGCCAGCAGTGCGGACAGAGGCGGCTACACCTTC
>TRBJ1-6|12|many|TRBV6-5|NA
CASRPYNSPLHF
TGTGCCAGCAGACCTTATAATTCACCCCTCCACTTT
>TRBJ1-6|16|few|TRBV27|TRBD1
CASSAGTGAFVSPLHF
TGTGCCAGCAGTGCCGGGACAGGGGCGTTCGTGTCACCCCTCCACTTT
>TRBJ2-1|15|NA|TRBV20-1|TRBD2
CSADSGGLIYNEQFF
TGCAGTGCCGACAGCGGGGGCCTGATCTACAATGAGCAGTTCTTC
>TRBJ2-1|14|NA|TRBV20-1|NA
CSAQGEGSYNEQFF
TGCAGTGCTCAGGGGGAGGGGTCCTACAATGAGCAGTTCTTC
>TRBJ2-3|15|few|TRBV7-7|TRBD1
CASSSGTESTDTQYF
TGTGCCAGCAGCTCGGGGACAGAGAGCACAGATACGCAGTATTTT
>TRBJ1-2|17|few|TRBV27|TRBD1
CASSLSKQGALIYGYTF
TGTGCCAGCAGTTTATCGAAACAGGGGGCGCTTATCTATGGCTACACCTTC
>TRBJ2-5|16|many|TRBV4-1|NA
CASSLDHTGIQETQYF
TGCGCCAGCAGCCTAGACCACACAGGAATCCAAGAGACCCAGTACTTC
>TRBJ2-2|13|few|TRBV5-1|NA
CASSWGATGELFF
TGCGCCAGCAGCTGGGGGGCGACCGGGGAGCTGTTTTTT
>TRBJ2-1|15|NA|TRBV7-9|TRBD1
CASSSDRGINNEQFF
TGTGCCAGCAGCTCAGACAGGGGAATAAACAATGAGCAGTTCTTC
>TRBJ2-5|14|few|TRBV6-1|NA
CASSRGSKGETQYF
TGTGCCAGCAGTCGGGGATCTAAAGGAGAGACCCAGTACTTC